The 9 T cell receptor beta chains in this list originate from one sample, sequenced in a study of blood T cells in healthy people across ages. Primers used in a second PCR of about 7 to 11 cycles were a sample-barcoded 5' primer and a J-beta primer mix. From the 5' RACE reads, TCRdb called clonotypes with MiXCR, one entry per CDR3 protein. This table has approximately 800,000 distinct CDR3 sequences, about 48% appearing once. The sample consisted of blood. The source of these receptors is an older man in good health.

The rearrangement links TRBV5-6 to TRBJ2-3; 13 bases match TRBD2. This CDR3 is 15 amino acids long. In germline, CDR1 is SGHDT, CDR2 YYEEEE. Trimming took 4 bases from V and 14 from J; bases not matched to a gene: 13. CDR3: CASSPWTSGRGYAYF. The CDR3 DNA sequence: TGTGCCAGCAGCCCATGGACTAGCGGGAGAGGATACGCGTATTTT.

The rearrangement joins TRBV10-3 to TRBJ1-2; weak D call: TRBD1 (5 bases). V gave up 3 bases and J gave up 0 bases, with 11 bases separating them. Looked up from germline, CDR1 is ENHRY and CDR2 is SYGVKD. The CDR3 covers 15 residues. DNA for the CDR3: TGTGCCATCAGTGACAGGGTAACATCTAACTATGGCTACACCTTC. Translating it yields CAISDRVTSNYGYTF.

This clonotype has a handful of counts. The chain links TRBV12-3 or TRBV12-4 to TRBJ2-1; D possibly corresponds to TRBD2 (5 bases). This CDR3 is built from 15 residues. V was cut by 6 bases and J by 6 bases, with 18 bases left in between. CDR3 in DNA: TGTGCCAGCAGCCCACGTCCCCTCGAGGGCAATGAGCAGTTCTTC. Translated, it gives CASSPRPLEGNEQFF.

This clonotype came up a few times. This sequence joins TRBV27 and TRBJ2-4; D might be TRBD1 (7 bases). The CDR3 is 19 amino acids. Trimming cost V 1 base and J 0 bases, with 19 bases left between them. CDR1 is MNHEY and CDR2 is SMNVEV in the germline V gene (reference sequence). The CDR3 sequence is CASSLWARQGGIAKNIQYF. As DNA, the CDR3 is TGTGCCAGCAGTTTATGGGCCCGACAGGGCGGGATAGCCAAAAACATTCAGTACTTC.

The gene calls are TRBV14 and TRBJ2-7; D not resolved. Judging by the DNA end, TRBJ2-5 fits better; the J call may be wrong. Germline V gives CDR1 SGHDN, CDR2 FVKESK. The CDR3 is 14 residues long. The CDR3 bases are TGTGCCAGCAGCCAAGTAAACAGTAAGGAGACCCAGTACTTC. This sequence encodes CASSQVNSKETQYF.

The chain couples TRBV7-2 to TRBJ2-5; TRBD2 matches 9 bases. Looked up from germline, CDR1 is SGHTA and CDR2 is FQGNSA. The CDR3 is 17 residues long. V lost 0 bases to trimming and J lost 5 bases; unmatched junction nucleotides: 10. As DNA, the CDR3 is TGTGCCAGCAGCTTAGCCCCTAGCGGGAACGGTGGGGAGACCCAGTACTTC. Its translation: CASSLAPSGNGGETQYF.

The CDR3: CASSMIGSSYNEQYF. CDR3 in DNA: TGTGCCAGCAGCATGATAGGGAGCTCCTACAATGAGCAGTACTTC. This chain links TRBV27 with TRBJ2-1, with D perhaps matching TRBD2 (5 bases). The J call is uncertain, as TRBJ2-7 better fits the DNA end. CDR1 and CDR2 (germline): MNHEY, SMNVEV (reference sequence). The CDR3 length is 15 residues.

V is TRBV13 and J is TRBJ1-2; 9 nucleotides line up with TRBD1. Looked up from germline, CDR1 is PRHDT and CDR2 is FYEKMQ (reference sequence). The CDR3 totals 22 residues. The junction had 25 bases not matched to a gene; V was cut back by 3 bases and J by 2 bases. CDR3 nucleotides: TGTGCCAGCAGCTTCCACGGCTCCGGGACAGGGAGAAACTTGCGGTCAAACTATGGCTACACCTTC. It codes for CASSFHGSGTGRNLRSNYGYTF.

This clonotype was recorded a few times. The V gene is TRBV9, the J gene TRBJ2-4, with 14 bases that match TRBD2. The CDR3 is 19 residues long. V shed 0 bases and J 0 bases; nucleotides not matched to a gene: 5. Germline V gene data show CDR1 as SGDLS and CDR2 as YYNGEE. CDR3 nucleotide sequence: TGTGCCAGCAGCGTAGGGGGACTAGCGGGAGAATTAGCCAAAAACATTCAGTACTTC. Protein product: CASSVGGLAGELAKNIQYF.